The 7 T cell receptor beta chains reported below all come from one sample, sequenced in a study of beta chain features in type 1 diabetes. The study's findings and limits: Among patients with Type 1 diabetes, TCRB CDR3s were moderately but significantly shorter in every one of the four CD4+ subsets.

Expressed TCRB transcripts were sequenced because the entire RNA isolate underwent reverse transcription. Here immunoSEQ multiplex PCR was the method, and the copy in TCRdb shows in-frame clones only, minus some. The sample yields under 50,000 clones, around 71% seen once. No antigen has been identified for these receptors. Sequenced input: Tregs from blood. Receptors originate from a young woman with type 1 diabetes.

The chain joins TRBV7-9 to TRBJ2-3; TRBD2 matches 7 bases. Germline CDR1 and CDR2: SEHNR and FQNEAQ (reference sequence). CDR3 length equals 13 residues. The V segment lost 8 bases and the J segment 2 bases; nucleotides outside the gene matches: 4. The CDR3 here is CASSRLATDTQYF. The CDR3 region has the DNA TGTGCCAGCTCAAGACTAGCCACAGATACGCAGTATTTT.

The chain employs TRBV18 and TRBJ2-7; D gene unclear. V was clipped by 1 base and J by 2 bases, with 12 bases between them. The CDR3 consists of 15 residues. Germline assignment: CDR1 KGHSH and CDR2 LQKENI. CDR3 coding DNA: TGTGCCAGCTCACCACTTGAAGGAGCGACCTACGAGCAGTACTTC. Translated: CASSPLEGATYEQYF.

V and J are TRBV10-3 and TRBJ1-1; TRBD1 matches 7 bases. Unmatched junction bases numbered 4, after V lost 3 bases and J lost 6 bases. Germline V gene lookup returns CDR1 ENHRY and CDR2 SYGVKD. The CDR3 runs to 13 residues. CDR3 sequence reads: CAISEGQAPEAFF. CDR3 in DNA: TGTGCCATCAGTGAAGGACAGGCGCCTGAAGCTTTCTTT.

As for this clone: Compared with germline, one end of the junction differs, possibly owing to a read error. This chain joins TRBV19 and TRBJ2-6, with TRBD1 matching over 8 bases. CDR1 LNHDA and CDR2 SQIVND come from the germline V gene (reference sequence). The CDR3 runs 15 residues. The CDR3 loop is CASADRASGVNVLTF. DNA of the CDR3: TGTGCCAGTGCGGACAGGGCCTCTGGGGTCAACGTCCTGACTTTC.

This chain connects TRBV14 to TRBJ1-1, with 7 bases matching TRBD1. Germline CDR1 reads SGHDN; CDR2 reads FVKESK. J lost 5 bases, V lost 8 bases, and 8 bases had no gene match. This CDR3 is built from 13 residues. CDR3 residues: CASRQGLETEAFF. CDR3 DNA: TGTGCCAGCCGACAGGGATTAGAAACTGAAGCTTTCTTT.

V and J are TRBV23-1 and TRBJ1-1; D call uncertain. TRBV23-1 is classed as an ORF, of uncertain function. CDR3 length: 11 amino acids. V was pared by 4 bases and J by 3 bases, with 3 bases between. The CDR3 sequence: CASSLYTEAFF. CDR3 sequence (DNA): TGCGCCAGCAGTCTCTACACTGAAGCTTTCTTT.

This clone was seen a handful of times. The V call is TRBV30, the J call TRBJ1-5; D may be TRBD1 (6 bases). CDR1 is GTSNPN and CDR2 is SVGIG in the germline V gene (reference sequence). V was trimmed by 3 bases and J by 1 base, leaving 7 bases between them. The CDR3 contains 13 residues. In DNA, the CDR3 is TGTGCCTGGAGCGGACAGAGCAATCAGCCCCAGCATTTT. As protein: CAWSGQSNQPQHF.